This is a list of T cell receptor beta chains from one sample in a study of cytomegalovirus exposure and HLA in healthy donors. Using immunoSEQ multiplex PCR, the repertoire was profiled, and TCRdb retains in-frame clones only, with some absent. The table has approximately 140,000 clones, approximately 80% seen once; the top ten hold around 5.9%. The sequenced sample consisted of PBMCs. These receptor sequences come from a woman in her forties in good health and CMV-seropositive. CDR3s include the opening cysteine and the closing phenylalanine or tryptophan. The D gene is left open where the match is weak. Size is stated for part of the rows, as once, few or many counts, or as a class when the clone is expanded.

TRBJ2-1,NA,15,TRBD2,TRBV4-2,CASSKTSGRAAEQFF,TGTGCCAGCAGCAAGACTAGCGGGAGGGCCGCTGAGCAGTTCTTC
TRBJ2-1,NA,14,NA,TRBV9,CASSVAILVNEQFF,TGTGCCAGCAGCGTAGCTATTCTCGTAAATGAGCAGTTCTTC
TRBJ2-1,once,15,NA,TRBV9,CASSVDVSGHNEQFF,TGTGCCAGCAGCGTAGATGTTAGCGGCCACAATGAGCAGTTCTTC
TRBJ1-1,NA,13,NA,TRBV2,CASSGDWNTEAFF,TGTGCCAGCAGTGGGGACTGGAACACTGAAGCTTTCTTT
TRBJ2-5,NA,13,NA,TRBV7-3,CASSLRRFGTQYF,TGTGCCAGCAGCTTAAGGAGGTTCGGGACCCAGTACTTC
TRBJ2-5,NA,14,TRBD2,TRBV7-2,CASSFRTSQETQYF,TGTGCCAGCAGCTTCCGGACTAGCCAAGAGACCCAGTACTTC
TRBJ2-7,few,16,NA,TRBV19,CASSRAALELPYEQYF,TGTGCCAGTAGTAGGGCGGCACTAGAGTTACCCTACGAGCAGTACTTC
TRBJ1-5,NA,17,TRBD1,TRBV6-1,CASSELQGGLGNQPQHF,TGTGCCAGTAGTGAACTGCAGGGGGGCCTCGGCAATCAGCCCCAGCATTTT
TRBJ1-2,once,15,NA,TRBV7-8,CASSLAGHSGGGYTF,TGTGCCAGCAGCTTAGCGGGCCATTCGGGGGGAGGCTACACCTTC
TRBJ1-1,NA,15,NA,TRBV11-2,CASSLDGGAANEAFF,TGTGCCAGCAGCTTAGATGGAGGCGCTGCAAATGAAGCTTTCTTT
TRBJ2-7,NA,13,NA,TRBV7-3,CASSLNEGYEQYF,TGTGCCAGCAGCTTAAATGAGGGCTACGAGCAGTACTTC
TRBJ1-2,NA,12,TRBD1,TRBV6-1,CASIMDRAGYTF,TGTGCCAGCATCATGGACAGGGCTGGCTACACCTTC
TRBJ2-2,NA,16,TRBD2,TRBV27,CASRTGGRVSTGELFF,TGTGCCAGCAGGACCGGCGGGAGGGTATCCACCGGGGAGCTGTTTTTT
TRBJ2-7,NA,15,TRBD1,TRBV9,CASSVSGTGVYEQYF,TGTGCCAGCAGCGTCTCCGGGACAGGGGTTTACGAGCAGTACTTC
TRBJ2-4,NA,17,NA,TRBV14,CASSQDLGAPSKNIQYF,TGTGCCAGCAGCCAAGATCTGGGGGCGCCGTCCAAAAACATTCAGTACTTC
TRBJ2-5,NA,12,NA,TRBV2,CASIRLRETQYF,TGTGCCAGCATCAGGTTGAGAGAGACCCAGTACTTC
TRBJ2-7,NA,15,TRBD1,TRBV25-1,CASSLGGTGGTEQYF,TGTGCCAGCAGCCTCGGGGGGACAGGGGGCACCGAGCAGTACTTC
TRBJ2-3,NA,16,NA,TRBV7-2,CASSPRDSSYTDTQYF,TGTGCCAGCAGCCCCCGGGATAGCAGCTACACAGATACGCAGTATTTT
TRBJ1-2,NA,13,TRBD1,TRBV28,CASRPDRVRGYTF,TGTGCCAGCAGGCCGGACAGGGTGAGGGGCTACACCTTC
TRBJ2-3,few,14,TRBD2,TRBV9,CASGPGGPEDTQYF,TGTGCCAGCGGGCCGGGAGGGCCAGAAGATACGCAGTATTTT
TRBJ1-1,NA,13,NA,TRBV30,CAWSVARNTEAFF,TGTGCCTGGAGTGTAGCCCGGAACACTGAAGCTTTCTTT
TRBJ1-3,NA,15,NA,TRBV7-9,CASSSTWEGRNTIYF,TGTGCCAGCAGCTCGACCTGGGAGGGTCGAAACACCATATATTTT
TRBJ1-2,few,14,NA,TRBV6-5,CASISPGEGYGYTF,TGTGCCAGCATCTCCCCGGGGGAGGGCTATGGCTACACCTTC
TRBJ1-3,NA,16,NA,TRBV19,CASSMRHRETGNTIYF,TGTGCCAGTAGTATGCGACACCGCGAGACCGGAAACACCATATATTTT
TRBJ1-3,NA,15,NA,TRBV6-5,CASSYSGGAGNTIYF,TGTGCCAGCAGTTACTCTGGAGGGGCTGGAAACACCATATATTTT
TRBJ1-2,NA,14,TRBD1,TRBV5-5,CASSSTGAGYGYTF,TGTGCCAGCAGCTCGACAGGGGCGGGCTATGGCTACACCTTC
TRBJ1-5,few,14,TRBD1,TRBV19,CASSIIRGPQPQHF,TGTGCCAGTAGTATAATCAGGGGGCCTCAGCCCCAGCATTTT
TRBJ2-3,NA,16,TRBD2,TRBV28,CASSSTGTSSTDTQYF,TGTGCCAGCAGTTCCACCGGGACTAGCAGCACAGATACGCAGTATTTT
TRBJ2-1,NA,16,TRBD2,TRBV7-9,CASSLALAGTYNEQFF,TGTGCCAGCAGCTTAGCGCTAGCGGGCACCTACAATGAGCAGTTCTTC
TRBJ2-5,NA,13,NA,TRBV5-1,CASSEYQGLTQYF,TGCGCCAGCAGCGAGTACCAGGGACTCACCCAGTACTTC
TRBJ1-4,NA,14,TRBD1,TRBV7-9,CASSRQGLDEKLFF,TGTGCCAGCAGCCGACAGGGGTTAGATGAAAAACTGTTTTTT
TRBJ2-7,NA,16,TRBD1,TRBV6-1,CASSDYRGQGAGEQYF,TGTGCCAGCAGTGACTACCGAGGACAGGGGGCGGGAGAGCAGTACTTC
TRBJ2-7,NA,15,TRBD1,TRBV6-1,CASSEAGFRQGEQYF,TGTGCCAGCAGTGAAGCGGGGTTCCGACAGGGCGAGCAGTACTTC
TRBJ2-3,NA,14,TRBD1,TRBV5-1,CASSLQGSTDTQYF,TGCGCCAGCAGCTTACAGGGGTCCACAGATACGCAGTATTTT
TRBJ2-1,NA,16,NA,TRBV18,CASSPRGEGRNNEQFF,TGTGCCAGCTCACCAAGGGGGGAGGGCAGAAACAATGAGCAGTTCTTC
TRBJ1-4,NA,16,TRBD1,TRBV18,CASSPPNRDRGAKLFF,TGTGCCAGCTCACCCCCTAACCGGGACAGGGGGGCAAAACTGTTTTTT
TRBJ1-4,NA,15,TRBD1,TRBV9,CASSVWGQPNEKLFF,TGTGCCAGCAGCGTGTGGGGACAGCCTAATGAAAAACTGTTTTTT
TRBJ2-3,NA,12,NA,TRBV18,CASSLGPDTQYF,TGTGCCAGCTCGTTGGGGCCAGATACGCAGTATTTT
TRBJ1-4,NA,15,NA,TRBV6-5,CASSPRGAPNEKLFF,TGTGCCAGCAGCCCCCGCGGGGCACCTAATGAAAAACTGTTTTTT
TRBJ1-6,NA,14,NA,TRBV2,CASSVRTDNSPLHF,TGTGCCAGCAGTGTACGGACAGATAATTCACCCCTCCACTTT